These 16 T cell receptor beta chains were sequenced from one sample in a study of vaccination and CD4 T cells after COVID-19 (dated 2022 in TCRdb). The treatment or condition label on this specimen signifies: roughly ten-day PBMC culture with coronavirus spike peptide pools or control peptides (ViraFEST assay). For these receptors, no antigen is known. The method was PCR. Instrument used: Illumina iSeq 100. TCR sequencing of DNA from cultured CD4+ T cells used the Oncomine TCR Beta short-read assay at the Johns Hopkins FTIC core. In TCRdb, the public reads were trimmed at Q25 with fastp and aligned with MiXCR, with productive beta chains retained. Records with the same CDR3 protein are collapsed into one entry carrying the most frequent genes and DNA. The sample records a few thousand distinct CDR3 sequences, over 25% of which are singletons. Nearly 25% of the sample comes from the top ten. This specimen was CD4+ T cells from blood, cultured in vitro, taken after SARS-CoV-2 vaccination. These TCRs come from a human donor who had recovered from COVID-19.

By sample share, this clonotype is medium-sized. The CDR3 DNA is TGTGCCAGTAGGGGGGGGCCCACAGATACGCAGTATTTT. It translates to CASRGGPTDTQYF. The genes are TRBV19 and TRBJ2-3; maybe TRBD2 (7 bases). The CDR3 is 13 residues long. Germline V lookup: CDR1 LNHDA, CDR2 SQIVND (reference sequence). V lost 6 bases to trimming and J lost 2 bases, with 9 bases between them.

The table lists this clonotype with a few counts. The V and J genes are TRBV7-2 and TRBJ1-2, with D possibly TRBD1 on 5 matching bases. V lost 0 bases, J lost 1 base, and 9 bases lay in between. Germline V lookup: CDR1 SGHTA, CDR2 FQGNSA. The CDR3 is made up of 15 amino acids. The CDR3 bases are TGTGCCAGCAGCTTAGCGGGGGGGGTTAACTATGGCTACACCTTC. This encodes CASSLAGGVNYGYTF.

This clonotype came up a few times. The rearrangement uses TRBV20-1 and TRBJ2-3, with D unclear. V gave up 5 bases and J gave up 6 bases, with 9 bases separating them. Germline V CDR1 and CDR2: DFQATT, SNEGSKA (reference sequence). The CDR3 spans 11 residues. CDR3 nucleotide sequence: TGCAGTGCTCTGAGATCTGATACGCAGTATTTT. Its translation: CSALRSDTQYF.

V gene TRBV28 combines with J gene TRBJ2-2; 12 bases map to TRBD2. CDR1 and CDR2 from the germline V gene are MDHEN and SYDVKM. This CDR3 region has 19 residues. The V and J ends lost 2 bases and 0 bases, in that order; junction bases with no gene match: 7. The CDR3 DNA sequence: TGTGCCAGCAGTTTACCGCGTCTAGCGGGAGGGCCGAACACCGGGGAGCTGTTTTTT. Translating gives CASSLPRLAGGPNTGELFF.

The chain has TRBV11-3 and TRBJ1-1; a possible D gene is TRBD1 (5 bases). The V gene lost 5 bases and the J gene lost 5 bases, with 15 bases spanning the gap. CDR1 is SGHNT and CDR2 is YENEEA in the germline V gene. The CDR3 has 14 amino acids. The CDR3 loop is CASSLNSGGTEAFF. The CDR3 DNA reads as TGTGCCAGCAGCCTCAACTCTGGGGGTACTGAAGCTTTCTTT. Combining the CDR3 with reference TRBV11-3 and TRBJ1-1 gives the whole variable domain EAGVVQSPRYKIIEKKQPVAFWCNPISGHNTLYWYLQNLGQGPELLIRYENEEAVDDSQLPKDRFSAERLKGVDSTLKIQPAELGDSAVYLCASSLNSGGTEAFFGQGTRLTVV.

This clonotype is medium-sized. The rearrangement links TRBV27 to TRBJ2-7; 11 bases fit TRBD1. V shed 2 bases, J shed 3 bases, and the junction held 6 bases outside the gene matches. There are 16 residues in the CDR3. Germline assignment: CDR1 MNHEY and CDR2 SMNVEV (reference sequence). CDR3: CASSLTAGTGGYEQYF. The CDR3 nucleotides are TGTGCCAGCAGTTTAACCGCCGGGACAGGGGGCTACGAGCAGTACTTC.

The V call is TRBV20-1, the J call TRBJ2-4, with TRBD1 matching over 8 bases. The V gene's germline CDR1 is DFQATT and CDR2 SNEGSKA (reference sequence). V lost 6 bases and J lost 1; bases outside the gene matches: 8. This CDR3 has 15 amino acids. The CDR3 region has the DNA TGCAGTGCCCCCGACAGGGGAGACGCCAAAAACATTCAGTACTTC. It yields the protein CSAPDRGDAKNIQYF.

This clonotype qualifies as medium-sized. The V call is TRBV20-1, the J call TRBJ1-6; 7 bases agree with TRBD1. After removal of 4 bases from V and 5 bases from J, the junction contained 2 bases not matched to a gene. The CDR3 extends over 13 amino acids. Germline V gives CDR1 DFQATT, CDR2 SNEGSKA (reference sequence). The DNA for the CDR3 is TGCAGTGCTAAGGGGACAGATAATTCACCCCTCCACTTT. Translation gives CSAKGTDNSPLHF.

This clonotype was seen more than once but under ten times. V gene TRBV4-2 combines with J gene TRBJ2-5; D is unresolved. V was trimmed by 0 bases and J by 4 bases, leaving 6 bases between them. Germline-derived CDR1 and CDR2 are LGHNA and YNFKEQ. CDR3 length: 13 amino acids. DNA for the CDR3: TGTGCCAGCAGCCAAGATCGAGGAGAGACCCAGTACTTC. It yields the protein CASSQDRGETQYF.

This clonotype appeared a few times. The chain couples TRBV6-1 to TRBJ1-5; 8 bases agree with TRBD1. Germline-derived CDR1 and CDR2 are MNHNS and SASEGT. Trimming removed 4 bases from V and 4 bases from J; junction bases left unmatched: 9. The CDR3 contains 16 residues. The CDR3 is CASSGWTGRRNQPQHF. The CDR3 DNA is TGTGCCAGCAGTGGATGGACAGGGAGGAGGAATCAGCCCCAGCATTTT.

A remark on this clonotype: The junction departs from germline at one end; a sequencing error may be responsible. DNA of the CDR3: TGTGCCAGCAGCCAAGATAGCGATCAGCCCCAGCATTTT. Translated: CASSQDSDQPQHF. This chain connects TRBV4-2 to TRBJ1-5; D not resolved. The CDR3 runs to 13 residues. The germline V gene encodes CDR1 LGHNA and CDR2 YNFKEQ.

The rearrangement joins TRBV6-2 or TRBV6-3 to TRBJ2-5; 7 bases are a match to TRBD2. Trimming at V came to 6 bases and at J to 3 bases, leaving 4 bases not matched to a gene. Per germline, CDR1 MNHEY and CDR2 SVGEGT. This CDR3 spans 13 amino acids. CDR3 in DNA: TGTGCCAGCAGGGAGCTAGCGGAAGAGACCCAGTACTTC. Amino acids: CASRELAEETQYF.

This clonotype is classed as medium-sized. The V and J genes are TRBV7-2 and TRBJ2-7, with 11 bases identical to TRBD1. With V trimmed by 5 bases and J by 4 bases, 4 bases remained unmatched. CDR3 length: 14 amino acids. Per germline, CDR1 SGHTA and CDR2 FQGNSA. CDR3 DNA sequence: TGTGCCAGCAGCGCGGGACAGGGGGGGTACGAGCAGTACTTC. Encoded protein: CASSAGQGGYEQYF. Variable domain in full (rest from reference TRBV7-2 and TRBJ2-7): GAGVSQSPSNKVTEKGKDVELRCDPISGHTALYWYRQSLGQGLEFLIYFQGNSAPDKSGLPSDRFSAERTGGSVSTLTIQRTQQEDSAVYLCASSAGQGGYEQYFGPGTRLTVT.

This clonotype counts as large. The chain uses TRBV11-1 and TRBJ1-6; perhaps TRBD1 as D (6 bases). The CDR3 length is 14 residues. Germline CDR1 and CDR2: SGHAT and FQDESV (reference sequence). V was shortened by 1 base and J by 10 bases, with 11 bases between the two germline ends. The CDR3 region has the DNA TGTGCCAGCAGCTTAGGATGGACAGCCTCACCCCTCCACTTT. It is translated as CASSLGWTASPLHF.

The rearrangement links TRBV4-3 to TRBJ2-7, with 11 bases matching TRBD1. This CDR3 is built from 14 residues. The V segment lost 0 bases and the J segment 10 bases; nucleotides outside the gene matches: 5. The germline V gene has CDR1 LGHNA and CDR2 YSLEER. The CDR3 DNA reads as TGCGCCAGCAGCCAAGACCGGGACAGGGGGTTACAGTACTTC. Its protein product is CASSQDRDRGLQYF.

The V gene is TRBV19, the J gene TRBJ2-5, with 10 bases fitting TRBD2. V trimming: 1 base; J trimming: 8 bases; junction bases outside the gene matches: 13. This CDR3 region has 17 residues. The germline V gene has CDR1 LNHDA and CDR2 SQIVND (reference sequence). This chain's CDR3 is CASSIAGSGRTQGTQYF. As DNA, the CDR3 is TGTGCCAGTAGTATAGCTGGTAGCGGGAGGACCCAGGGAACCCAGTACTTC.